These 19 T cell receptor beta chains were all obtained from the same sample, sequenced in a study of cytomegalovirus exposure and HLA in healthy donors. 13 Jbeta primers and 60 Vbeta primers were used for the PCR. Assay: immunoSEQ multiplex PCR; the TCRdb copy retains only in-frame clones and omits some. This table holds some 170,000 clones, approximately 80% found once. Material: PBMCs. These receptors were collected from a man aged 25-45 years in good health and CMV-seronegative.

This chain uses TRBV10-3 with TRBJ2-3; 9 positions agree with TRBD2. This CDR3 has 17 amino acids. Losses at the gene ends were 2 bases for V and 2 bases for J; bases not matched to a gene: 8. Per germline, CDR1 ENHRY and CDR2 SYGVKD. The CDR3 loop reads CAISERRVAGVTDTQYF. In nucleotides, the CDR3 is TGTGCCATCAGTGAGAGGAGGGTAGCGGGGGTCACAGATACGCAGTATTTT.

The V gene is TRBV10-3, the J gene TRBJ2-7; D might be TRBD2 (5 bases). There are 15 residues in the CDR3. Germline CDR1 is ENHRY and CDR2 is SYGVKD. Trimming removed 3 bases at V and 12 bases at J, with 24 bases between. In DNA, the CDR3 is TGTGCCATCAGTGACGCGGACTCCCCCTCCAGTGGTGCGTACTTC. As protein: CAISDADSPSSGAYF.

The chain has TRBV15 and TRBJ1-5, with D possibly matching TRBD1 (5 bases). V was trimmed by 5 bases and J by 2 bases, leaving 13 bases between them. The germline V gene encodes CDR1 LNHNV and CDR2 YYDKDF (reference sequence). There are 15 residues in the CDR3. CDR3 region: CATSGIREGNQPQHF. CDR3 sequence (DNA): TGTGCCACCAGCGGAATCAGGGAGGGCAATCAGCCCCAGCATTTT.

For this clone: The germline gene is not matched at one end of the junction; a read error may be the cause. V and J are TRBV7-9 and TRBJ1-2, with TRBD1 identical over 8 bases. This CDR3 spans 15 amino acids. Looked up from germline, CDR1 is SEHNR and CDR2 is FQNEAQ (reference sequence). The CDR3 nucleotides read TGTTCCAGCAGCTCGGGGCAGGGGGCCTGGCGTGGCTACACCTTC. Translation gives CSSSSGQGAWRGYTF.

V is TRBV7-6 and J is TRBJ2-7, with TRBD2 as a possible D gene (5 bases). Trimming stripped 5 bases from V and 0 bases from J, with 17 bases between. Looked up from germline, CDR1 is SGHVS and CDR2 is FNYEAQ. This CDR3 is built from 16 residues. The CDR3, as DNA: TGTGCCAGCAGCCCCTACTTGGAGGCCCGCTCCTACGAGCAGTACTTC. It specifies CASSPYLEARSYEQYF.

This clone was observed a handful of times. The junction departs from germline at one end; a sequencing error may be responsible. The CDR3 DNA follows: TGTTCCAGCAGCTATATCCTCTACAGGGGCTGGTATGGCTACACCTTC. This translates into CSSSYILYRGWYGYTF. The chain uses TRBV7-9 and TRBJ1-2; 7 bases align to TRBD1. This CDR3 spans 16 amino acids. Germline V CDR1 and CDR2: SEHNR, FQNEAQ (reference sequence). The whole variable domain, remainder taken from reference TRBV7-9 and TRBJ1-2, is DTGVSQNPRHKITKRGQNVTFRCDPISEHNRLYWYRQTLGQGPEFLTYFQNEAQLEKSRLLSDRFSAERPKGSFSTLEIQRTEQGDSAMYLCSSSYILYRGWYGYTFGSGTRLTVV.

This clone has just one count. The gene calls are TRBV30 and TRBJ1-2; TRBD1 aligns across 10 bases. Germline V gene data show CDR1 as GTSNPN and CDR2 as SVGIG (reference sequence). This CDR3 is built from 15 residues. V gave up 3 bases and J gave up 6 bases; unmatched junction bases: 10. The CDR3 reads CAWRVLGQGRNGYTF. The CDR3 nucleotides read TGTGCCTGGAGGGTATTGGGACAGGGGAGGAATGGCTACACCTTC. The variable domain in full, with the rest retrieved from reference TRBV30 and TRBJ1-2, is SQTIHQWPATLVQPVGSPLSLECTVEGTSNPNLYWYRQAAGRGLQLLFYSVGIGQISSEVPQNLSASRPQDRQFILSSKKLLLSDSGFYLCAWRVLGQGRNGYTFGSGTRLTVV.

The V gene is TRBV5-8, the J gene TRBJ2-7; 10 nucleotides match TRBD1. CDR1 and CDR2 (germline): SGHTS, YDEGEE. The CDR3 consists of 16 residues. J lost 4 bases, V lost 4 bases, and 11 bases had no gene match. The DNA of the CDR3 is TGTGCCAGCAGCCACCGGGACAGGGGAAATCGGTACGAGCAGTACTTC. It encodes CASSHRDRGNRYEQYF.

This sequence joins TRBV6-1 and TRBJ1-2; 7 bases are a match to TRBD1. This CDR3 comprises 13 residues. V lost 6 bases to trimming and J lost 3 bases; unmatched junction nucleotides: 4. Germline CDR1 reads MNHNS; CDR2 reads SASEGT. The CDR3 is CASRRQGDYGYTF. In DNA form, the CDR3 reads TGTGCCAGCAGAAGACAGGGAGACTATGGCTACACCTTC.

The rearrangement uses TRBV19 and TRBJ2-1; TRBD1 aligns across 7 bases. Losses at the gene ends were 7 bases for V and 3 bases for J; bases not matched to a gene: 6. CDR3 length: 14 residues. CDR1 and CDR2 from the germline V gene are LNHDA and SQIVND (reference sequence). CDR3 sequence (DNA): TGTGCCAGTACCACAGGGGACAGCTACAATGAGCAGTTCTTC. It codes for CASTTGDSYNEQFF.

V gene TRBV9 combines with J gene TRBJ1-1, with TRBD1 identical over 7 bases. The V gene's germline CDR1 is SGDLS and CDR2 YYNGEE. Unmatched junction bases numbered 11, after V lost 0 bases and J lost 6 bases. The CDR3 has 16 amino acids. CDR3 sequence: CASSVGGGGLNPEAFF. CDR3 DNA sequence: TGTGCCAGCAGCGTAGGAGGAGGGGGCCTTAACCCTGAAGCTTTCTTT.

The chain has TRBV7-9 and TRBJ2-3, with a weak D call TRBD1 (5 bases). V was clipped by 6 bases and J by 3 bases, with 19 bases between them. There are 16 residues in the CDR3. CDR1 SEHNR and CDR2 FQNEAQ come from the germline V gene (reference sequence). CDR3 in DNA: TGTGCCAGCAGTCCTGGACAACAACGTTTTACAGATACGCAGTATTTT. Protein product: CASSPGQQRFTDTQYF.

This clone occurred a few times. The chain joins TRBV6-5 to TRBJ2-1, with 9 bases aligning to TRBD2. CDR1 and CDR2 from the germline V gene are MNHEY and SVGAGI. V lost 5 bases, J lost 2 bases, and 4 bases stayed unmatched. The CDR3 consists of 15 residues. The CDR3 here is CASSPLAGPYNEQFF. DNA of the CDR3: TGTGCCAGCAGTCCACTAGCGGGCCCCTACAATGAGCAGTTCTTC.

This chain connects TRBV13 to TRBJ1-1; D not certain. Trimming took 4 bases from V and 0 from J, leaving 15 bases between them. The germline CDR1 and CDR2 sequences are PRHDT and FYEKMQ (reference sequence). This CDR3 has 16 amino acids. CDR3 loop: CASSSRKPLMNTEAFF. The CDR3 DNA follows: TGTGCCAGCAGCTCGCGGAAACCCCTTATGAACACTGAAGCTTTCTTT.

The V gene is TRBV7-2, the J gene TRBJ2-7; 11 nucleotides line up with TRBD2. V lost 5 bases and J lost 4; bases outside the gene matches: 7. This CDR3 comprises 15 residues. Germline-derived CDR1 and CDR2 are SGHTA and FQGNSA. This CDR3 is CASSERLAGPYEQYF. The CDR3 DNA is TGTGCCAGCAGCGAGCGACTAGCGGGACCATACGAGCAGTACTTC.

This chain joins TRBV6-6 and TRBJ1-1; no firm D call. This CDR3 region has 12 residues. Per the germline V gene, CDR1 is MNHNY and CDR2 is SVGAGI (reference sequence). V shed 3 bases and J shed 5 bases, with 7 bases lying between them. CDR3 DNA sequence: TGTGCCAGCAGTTATCCCGTTACTGAAGCTTTCTTT. This encodes CASSYPVTEAFF.

The V call is TRBV13, the J call TRBJ2-1, with 12 bases matching TRBD2. The CDR3 contains 16 residues. The germline V gene has CDR1 PRHDT and CDR2 FYEKMQ (reference sequence). The ends lost 4 bases at V and 6 bases at J; junction bases unmatched: 7. The DNA of the CDR3 is TGTGCCAGCAGCTCGACTAGCGGGGGATGGTTCAATGAGCAGTTCTTC. Translating gives CASSSTSGGWFNEQFF.

In its sample, this clone was seen a few times. This chain uses TRBV4-3 with TRBJ2-5; 8 nucleotides agree with TRBD2. V was clipped by 6 bases and J by 2 bases; unmatched bases: 5. Germline loops: CDR1 LGHNA, CDR2 YSLEER. The length of the CDR3 is 14 residues. The CDR3 protein is CASSPGLAQETQYF. The CDR3 coding sequence is TGCGCCAGCAGTCCTGGACTAGCACAAGAGACCCAGTACTTC.

The chain is built from TRBV5-6 and TRBJ1-6, with 7 bases matching TRBD1. The CDR3 loop spans 14 amino acids. V lost 0 bases, J lost 13 bases, and 7 bases stayed unmatched. Looked up from germline, CDR1 is SGHDT and CDR2 is YYEEEE. The CDR3 loop is CASSLGQGINPLHF. The CDR3 DNA is TGTGCCAGCAGCTTGGGACAGGGAATAAATCCCCTCCACTTT.